Sequencing of this T cell receptor beta chain was carried out in a study of blood T cell repertoires in COVID-19. Germline CDR1 is MNHEY and CDR2 is SVGEGT. Trimming cost V 5 bases and J 4 bases; bases outside gene matches: 9. There are 15 residues in the CDR3. The data were produced by immunoSEQ multiplex PCR, yet TCRdb's version contains in-frame clones alone and is incomplete. The sample contains about 240,000 clones, around 85% of which appear only once. This clonotype originated in a man aged 55 to 69 with acute or convalescent COVID-19. Sequenced material: peripheral blood. The chain has TRBV6-2 or TRBV6-3 and TRBJ2-7, with 9 bases matching TRBD1. The CDR3 here is CASSGRDRVGYEQYF. The CDR3 DNA reads as TGTGCCAGCAGTGGAAGGGACAGGGTGGGATACGAGCAGTACTTC.